This entry is about one T cell receptor beta chain. Methods used by the authors: Estimates of nucleated cell counts were drawn from the amplification of reference gene primers. Profiled with immunoSEQ multiplex PCR; TCRdb holds only in-frame clones, not every one. That table gives V, J and clone size, and the DNA gave D and trimming. The repertoire holds fewer than 250,000 clones, with roughly nine tenths as singletons. The source of the sample is a study of blood T cell repertoires in COVID-19. Across the whole study: Sample material is recorded as cDNA or gDNA derived from T cells, B-cell-depleted T cells, or PBMCs.

The CDR3 length is 17 residues. Germline V CDR1 and CDR2: SGHVS, FQNEAQ. The ends lost 5 bases at V and 6 bases at J; junction bases unmatched: 12. The chain employs TRBV7-8 and TRBJ2-7, with 14 positions matching TRBD2. This sequence was found in a man aged 35 to 55 with acute or convalescent COVID-19. Sequencing used peripheral blood. The CDR3 region has the DNA TGTGCCAGCAGCACTAGACCCGGACTAGCGGGGGGAGGCGAGCAGTACTTC. Protein: CASSTRPGLAGGGEQYF.